The entry that follows covers one TCR beta chain sequence. The data were produced by immunoSEQ multiplex PCR, yet TCRdb's version contains in-frame clones alone and is incomplete. The sample records around 200,000 clones, about 89% being singletons. This sample was taken from a study of blood T cell repertoires in COVID-19. Study details: Sites across the United States, Italy and Spain contributed samples from acute and convalescent COVID-19.

The CDR3 spans 12 residues. Trimming stripped 10 bases from V and 10 bases from J, with 19 bases between. Germline CDR1 is MNHNY and CDR2 is SVGAGI (reference sequence). This TCR was sampled from a man in his forties with active or convalescent COVID-19. V usage is TRBV6-6 and J usage is TRBJ1-1; D perhaps matches TRBD1 (6 bases). Input material: peripheral blood. The CDR3 bases are TGTGCCACCAGGGGTGGAGGTTCCGGAGCTTTCTTT. The encoded protein is CATRGGGSGAFF.